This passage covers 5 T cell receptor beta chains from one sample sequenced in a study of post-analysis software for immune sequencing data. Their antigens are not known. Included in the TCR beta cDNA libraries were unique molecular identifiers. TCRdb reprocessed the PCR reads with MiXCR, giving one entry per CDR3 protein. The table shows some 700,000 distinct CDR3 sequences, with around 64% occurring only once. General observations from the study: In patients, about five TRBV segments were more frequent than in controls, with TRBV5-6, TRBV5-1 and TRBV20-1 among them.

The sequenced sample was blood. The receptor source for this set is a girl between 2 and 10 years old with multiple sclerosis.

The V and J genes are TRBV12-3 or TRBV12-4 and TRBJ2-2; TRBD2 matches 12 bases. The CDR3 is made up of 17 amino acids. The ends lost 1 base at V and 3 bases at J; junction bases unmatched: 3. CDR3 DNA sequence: TGTGCCAGCAGTTTAGGGACTAGCGGGGTCTACACCGGGGAGCTGTTTTTT. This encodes CASSLGTSGVYTGELFF.

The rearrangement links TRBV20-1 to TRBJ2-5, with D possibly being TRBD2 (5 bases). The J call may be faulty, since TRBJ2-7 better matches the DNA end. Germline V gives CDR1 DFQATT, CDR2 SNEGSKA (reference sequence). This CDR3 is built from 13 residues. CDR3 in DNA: TGCAGTGCTATGGAGACTAAACACTACGAGCAGTACTTC. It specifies CSAMETKHYEQYF.

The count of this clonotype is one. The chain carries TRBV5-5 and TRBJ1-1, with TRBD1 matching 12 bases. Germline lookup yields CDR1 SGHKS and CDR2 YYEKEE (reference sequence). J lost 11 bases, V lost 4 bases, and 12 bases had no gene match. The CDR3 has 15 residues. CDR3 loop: CASSRSGDRGLGAFF. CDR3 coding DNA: TGTGCCAGCAGCCGAAGCGGGGACAGGGGGCTTGGGGCTTTCTTT.

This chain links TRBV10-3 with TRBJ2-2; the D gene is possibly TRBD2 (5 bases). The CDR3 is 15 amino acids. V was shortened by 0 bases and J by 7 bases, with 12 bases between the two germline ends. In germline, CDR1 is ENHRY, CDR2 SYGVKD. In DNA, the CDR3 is TGTGCCATCAGTGAGTCGATGCCTAGCCACGGGGAGCTGTTTTTT. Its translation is CAISESMPSHGELFF.

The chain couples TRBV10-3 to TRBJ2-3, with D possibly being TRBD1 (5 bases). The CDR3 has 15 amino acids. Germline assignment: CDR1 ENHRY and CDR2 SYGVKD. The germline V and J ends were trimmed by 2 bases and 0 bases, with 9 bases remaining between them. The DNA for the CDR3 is TGTGCCATCAGTGAGACGACAGCTAGCACAGATACGCAGTATTTT. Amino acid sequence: CAISETTASTDTQYF.